This T cell receptor (beta chain) is from a study of CD8+ T cells in alopecia areata. The V gene's germline CDR1 is MNHEY and CDR2 SMNVEV (reference sequence). CDR3 size: 11 residues. The V end lost 6 bases, the J end lost 4 bases, and 4 bases lay between the germline ends. In each case, RNA was isolated and then reverse transcribed into cDNA as the sequencing template. Data came from immunoSEQ multiplex PCR; TCRdb stores just in-frame clones and leaves some out. This table holds approximately 57,000 clones, 90% to 97% found once. Specimens obtained from alopecia areata patients comprised lesional scalp punch biopsies and peripheral blood. A FACSAria was used to sort CD4+ and CD8+ T cells. These cells came from PBMCs. The table lists this clone with a count of one.

This clonotype was sampled from a human donor with alopecia areata. Sequencing used CD8+ T cells sorted from blood, obtained at week 0. This chain links TRBV27 with TRBJ1-3, with D uncertain. CDR3 sequence: CASRQGNTIYF. CDR3 in DNA: TGTGCCAGCAGACAGGGAAACACCATATATTTT.